This T cell receptor (beta chain) was sequenced for a study of T cells in Graves' hyperthyroidism and ophthalmopathy. Study conclusions and caveats: For ophthalmopathy, model prediction preceded onset by a median roughly 6.3 months. Blood shared most expanded thyroid clonotypes above 0.001.

In its sample, this clonotype was seen many times. Its antigen is unidentified. Using RNA transcripts as the source, TCR beta CDR3 regions were amplified. When the TCR CDR3 underwent first-round RT-PCR, the HTBI primer set was used. TCRdb reprocessed the multiplex PCR reads via MiXCR and lists one record per CDR3 protein. In the table there are roughly 700,000 distinct CDR3 sequences, roughly a sixth of which are singletons. The TCR originated in a man aged 50 to 60 with Graves' hyperthyroidism. What was sequenced was blood.

CDR3: CATGHGVSYEQYF. The CDR3 DNA reads as TGTGCCACCGGACACGGCGTCTCCTACGAGCAGTACTTC. The chain employs TRBV27 and TRBJ2-7; D possibly corresponds to TRBD1 (5 bases). Germline V gene sequence: CDR1 MNHEY, CDR2 SMNVEV (reference sequence). Trimming took 10 bases from V and 0 from J, leaving 13 bases between them. The CDR3 contains 13 residues.